The entry below gives a single T cell receptor beta chain sequence along with its context. The CDR3 runs 15 residues. The J segment lost 12 bases and the V segment lost 6 bases, leaving 12 bases of the junction unmatched. Via MiXCR, TCRdb re-called the RT-PCR reads, giving one row per CDR3 protein. This table has more than 550,000 distinct CDR3 sequences, approximately 15% appearing once. The TCR was taken from a female donor in good health, serving as a healthy control. The chain carries TRBV12-3 or TRBV12-4 and TRBJ2-1; 12 nucleotides align to TRBD1. The sequencing input was memory CD4+ T cells from blood. The CDR3 region is CASSPEGTGGVLQFF. The DNA for the CDR3 is TGTGCCAGCAGCCCAGAGGGGACAGGGGGCGTTTTGCAGTTCTTC.